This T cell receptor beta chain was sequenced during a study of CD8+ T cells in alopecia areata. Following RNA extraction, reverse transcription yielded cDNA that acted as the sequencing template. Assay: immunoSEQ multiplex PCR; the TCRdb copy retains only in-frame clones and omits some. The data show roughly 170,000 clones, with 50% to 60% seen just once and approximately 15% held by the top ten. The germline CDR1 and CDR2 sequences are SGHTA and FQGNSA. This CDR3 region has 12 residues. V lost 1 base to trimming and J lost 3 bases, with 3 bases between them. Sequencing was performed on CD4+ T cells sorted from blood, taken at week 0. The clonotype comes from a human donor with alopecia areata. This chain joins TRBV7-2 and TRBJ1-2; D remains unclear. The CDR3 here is CASSLGYYGYTF. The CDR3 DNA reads TGTGCCAGCAGCTTAGGTTACTATGGCTACACCTTC.